The rows below give T cell receptor beta chains drawn from one sample of a study of CD8 T cells in Susac syndrome. Each CDR3 protein is one row after TCRdb ran MiXCR on the immunoSEQ multiplex PCR reads. The table lists about 140,000 distinct CDR3 sequences, approximately 95% of them singletons. The sample was CD8+ T cells from PBMCs. These receptors originate from a human donor with Susac syndrome. Each CDR3 is given with its conserved first and last residue. Fields, in order: V gene, CDR3 protein.

V gene: TRBV1; CDR3 protein: CTSSQDRLAGLAVTDTQYF
V gene: TRBV5-1; CDR3 protein: CASSWTGGDQETQYF
V gene: TRBV20-1; CDR3 protein: CSAPAANTGELFF
V gene: TRBV9; CDR3 protein: CASSVSGQGDNEQFF
V gene: TRBV9; CDR3 protein: CASSVGGKTEAFF
V gene: TRBV9; CDR3 protein: CASNLAGADQETQYF
V gene: TRBV3-1; CDR3 protein: CASSQEVGTVEAFF
V gene: TRBV3-1; CDR3 protein: CASSQVLTSGSYEQYF
V gene: TRBV29-1; CDR3 protein: CSAPQGHYGYTF
V gene: TRBV4-1; CDR3 protein: CASSQMFPGSYEQYF
V gene: TRBV7-9; CDR3 protein: CASPHGQAIDTQYF
V gene: TRBV13; CDR3 protein: CASSLGRRTTYNEQFF
V gene: TRBV29-1; CDR3 protein: CSVDFRGEFSYEQYF